This record looks at one T cell receptor (beta chain) sequence and its context. Its antigen is not identified. V lost 3 bases and J lost 3, with 11 bases in between. The CDR3 is 14 amino acids. The germline CDR1 and CDR2 sequences are MGHRA and YSYEKL. Uncultured naive and memory CD4+ T cells supplied DNA for deep TCR-beta sequencing. The data were produced by immunoSEQ multiplex PCR, yet TCRdb's version contains in-frame clones alone and is incomplete. The repertoire includes around 69,000 clones, less than 95% of them detected once, and around 0.15% sits in the top ten. These data are taken from a study of CD4 T cells in relation to SARS-CoV-2 and coronaviruses. Study-level points and caveats: This crossreactivity analysis covered spike protein alone, no other viral proteins.

Before the COVID-19 pandemic, during about 2010-2019, CD4+ T cells were taken from unexposed donors. Naive and memory CD4+ T cells came from enriched cryopreserved PBMCs. The TCR was taken from a human donor in good health. The genes are TRBV4-1 and TRBJ1-2, with no clear D. The specimen sequenced was naive CD4+ T cells from PBMCs. Noted subset: naive CD4+ T cells isolated by negative enrichment. The CDR3 region has the DNA TGCGCCAGCAGCCAGGCGGCTGACTACTATGGCTACACCTTC. This sequence encodes CASSQAADYYGYTF.